This T cell receptor beta chain was sequenced during a study of T cell responses to AZD1222 COVID-19 vaccine. Study conclusions and caveats: Donors, mostly white British, included more females; clonal diversity was possibly underestimated.

The V segment lost 4 bases and the J segment 1 base; nucleotides outside the gene matches: 3. CDR3 length: 15 amino acids. The germline CDR1 and CDR2 sequences are SGHTA and FQGNSA. The data were produced by immunoSEQ multiplex PCR, yet TCRdb's version contains in-frame clones alone and is incomplete. The table records roughly 130,000 clones, roughly 90% of them present only once. Worth noting for this clone: Its antigen is not known.

This specimen was peripheral blood, taken on day 0 of AZD1222 vaccination. The TCR comes from an adult in good health. The V call is TRBV7-2, the J call TRBJ2-1, with 8 positions matching TRBD2. CDR3 residues: CASSSKRGSYNEQFF. The CDR3 coding sequence is TGTGCCAGCAGCTCGAAGCGGGGGTCCTACAATGAGCAGTTCTTC.